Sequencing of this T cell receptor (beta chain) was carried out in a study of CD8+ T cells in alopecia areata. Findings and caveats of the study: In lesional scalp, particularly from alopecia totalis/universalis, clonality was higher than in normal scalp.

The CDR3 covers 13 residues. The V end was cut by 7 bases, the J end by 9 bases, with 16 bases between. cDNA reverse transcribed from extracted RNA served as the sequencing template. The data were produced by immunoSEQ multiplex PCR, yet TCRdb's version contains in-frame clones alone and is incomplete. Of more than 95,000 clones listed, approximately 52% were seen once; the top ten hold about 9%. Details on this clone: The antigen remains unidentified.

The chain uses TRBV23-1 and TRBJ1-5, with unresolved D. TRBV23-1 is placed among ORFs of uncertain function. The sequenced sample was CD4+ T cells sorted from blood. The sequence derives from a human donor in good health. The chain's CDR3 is CASKRHRSWPQHF. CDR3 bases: TGCGCCAGCAAAAGACACCGGTCGTGGCCCCAGCATTTT.